This TCR beta chain stems from a study of blood T cell repertoires in COVID-19. Between the trimmed V and J ends, which lost 5 bases and 2 bases, there was a span of 18 bases. The CDR3 runs 16 residues. CDR1 is MDHEN and CDR2 is SYDVKM in the germline V gene. Produced via immunoSEQ multiplex PCR; TCRdb's table is partial and in-frame only. The sample records tens of thousands of clones, 88% being singletons. The TCR was taken from a man between 45 and 60 years old with active COVID-19. The sequenced sample was peripheral blood. The chain couples TRBV28 to TRBJ1-1; D is perhaps TRBD1 (5 bases). The CDR3 here is CASSPLRDSSNTEAFF. In nucleotides, the CDR3 is TGTGCCAGCAGTCCCCTTCGCGACAGTAGTAACACTGAAGCTTTCTTT.